These 11 T cell receptor beta chains were all obtained from the same sample, sequenced in a study of T cell responses to AZD1222 COVID-19 vaccine. Assay: immunoSEQ multiplex PCR; the TCRdb copy retains only in-frame clones and omits some. The data show over 120,000 clones, with just over 85% seen just once and roughly 5.1% held by the top ten. The sample in question was peripheral blood, obtained 28 days after the second AZD1222 dose. These receptors were taken from an adult who received the AZD1222 COVID-19 vaccine.

This chain links TRBV6-5 with TRBJ2-3, with unresolved D. The germline CDR1 and CDR2 sequences are MNHEY and SVGAGI. CDR3 length: 15 amino acids. Deletions cut 4 bases from V and 1 base from J, with 12 bases between. This CDR3 is CASSFLWGGTDTQYF. The CDR3 DNA reads as TGTGCCAGCAGTTTCCTTTGGGGTGGCACAGATACGCAGTATTTT.

The chain carries TRBV19 and TRBJ2-1; TRBD1 is a possible D gene (5 bases). V was cut by 8 bases and J by 2 bases, with 16 bases left in between. Germline V gives CDR1 LNHDA, CDR2 SQIVND (reference sequence). CDR3 size: 15 residues. CDR3 sequence (DNA): TGTGCCAGTCGACGAGACAGCAACACCTACAATGAGCAGTTCTTC. Amino acid sequence: CASRRDSNTYNEQFF.

This sequence joins TRBV12-3 or TRBV12-4 and TRBJ1-2, with D possibly being TRBD1 (6 bases). The CDR3 loop spans 12 amino acids. The ends were cut back, 6 bases at V and 4 bases at J, with 9 bases in the middle. CDR3 region: CASRAGAYGYTF. The CDR3 DNA is TGTGCCAGCAGAGCAGGGGCCTATGGCTACACCTTC.

The rearrangement joins TRBV5-1 to TRBJ2-7, with D possibly TRBD2 on 6 matching bases. The CDR3 is 13 residues long. The ends were cut back, 1 base at V and 7 bases at J, with 12 bases in the middle. In germline, CDR1 is SGHRS, CDR2 YFSETQ. DNA for the CDR3: TGCGCCAGCAGCTTGAGCGGGTTTCAGGAGCAGTACTTC. Translation gives CASSLSGFQEQYF.

The DNA for the CDR3 is TGTGCCACCAGTGAGTCAGGGGGCGCGGGCTCCTACGAGCAGTACTTC. It yields the protein CATSESGGAGSYEQYF. The rearrangement links TRBV24-1 to TRBJ2-7, with TRBD1 matching 8 bases. The CDR3 extends over 16 amino acids. After removal of 4 bases from V and 0 bases from J, the junction contained 7 bases not matched to a gene. CDR1 and CDR2 from the germline V gene are KGHDR and SFDVKD.

This chain joins TRBV9 and TRBJ2-1; no clear D gene. Trimming shortened V by 1 base and J by 4 bases, and 6 bases separated the two germline ends. The germline V gene has CDR1 SGDLS and CDR2 YYNGEE. The CDR3 spans 13 residues. The CDR3 DNA follows: TGTGCCAGCAGCGTATCCCGGTACAATGAGCAGTTCTTC. It encodes CASSVSRYNEQFF.

The V gene is TRBV7-9, the J gene TRBJ2-3, with a weak D call TRBD1 (6 bases). There are 14 residues in the CDR3. Germline CDR1 is SEHNR and CDR2 is FQNEAQ (reference sequence). V lost 6 bases and J lost 6, with 16 bases in between. CDR3 sequence (DNA): TGTGCCAGCAGATTTCAGGGGCTCGGGGATACGCAGTATTTT. Its protein product is CASRFQGLGDTQYF.

The chain combines TRBV9 with TRBJ1-1, with 8 bases that match TRBD1. The CDR3 loop spans 18 amino acids. Losses at the gene ends were 1 base for V and 2 bases for J; bases not matched to a gene: 13. Germline loops: CDR1 SGDLS, CDR2 YYNGEE. The CDR3 DNA follows: TGTGCCAGCAGCGTAAAAGGAAACCGGGGACAGGCAAACACTGAAGCTTTCTTT. Encoded protein: CASSVKGNRGQANTEAFF.

The rearrangement joins TRBV11-2 to TRBJ1-1; D is unclear. Deletions cut 0 bases from V and 2 bases from J, with 10 bases between. Germline V gene data show CDR1 as SGHAT and CDR2 as FQNNGV. This CDR3 is built from 15 residues. For the CDR3, the DNA is TGTGCCAGCAGCTTAGAACCCTACTCAAACACTGAAGCTTTCTTT. Protein product: CASSLEPYSNTEAFF.

This clone was recorded only once. The V call is TRBV5-5, the J call TRBJ2-3; D possibly matches TRBD1 or TRBD2 (5 bases each). Germline V CDR1 and CDR2: SGHKS, YYEKEE (reference sequence). Deletions cut 0 bases from V and 1 base from J, with 12 bases between. The CDR3 is 16 residues long. CDR3 bases: TGTGCCAGCAGCTTGGCCGGGACGCGAGGCACAGATACGCAGTATTTT. It is translated as CASSLAGTRGTDTQYF.

V gene TRBV12-3 or TRBV12-4 combines with J gene TRBJ2-7, with 12 bases lining up with TRBD2. The CDR3 is 13 amino acids. After removal of 8 bases from V and 12 bases from J, the junction contained 11 bases not matched to a gene. The CDR3 region has the DNA TGTGCCAGCTCCGGGCCTAGCGGGGGGGCCGCGTACTTC. This sequence encodes CASSGPSGGAAYF.